The 24 T cell receptor beta chains reported below all come from one sample, sequenced in a study of T cells in Graves' hyperthyroidism and ophthalmopathy. Amplification yielded TCR beta CDR3 regions, with RNA transcripts as the source. The HTBI primer set drove a first-round RT-PCR of the TCR CDR3. TCRdb called the multiplex PCR reads again in MiXCR, with one record for every CDR3 protein. The profile shows over 500,000 distinct CDR3 sequences, about 16% of them singletons. The sample taken for sequencing was blood. These receptor sequences come from a woman in her twenties or thirties with Graves' ophthalmopathy.

On this clonotype: The germline gene is not matched at one end of the junction; a read error may be the cause. This rearrangement joins TRBV12-3 or TRBV12-4 to TRBJ2-5; weak D call: TRBD2 (5 bases). The CDR3 length is 13 residues. CDR3 sequence: CASSLKANGILDF. As DNA, the CDR3 is TGTGCCAGCAGTTTAAAGGCTAACGGGATTCTCGACTTC.

The CDR3 spells CASSMGRGGARTEAFF. CDR3 in DNA: TGTGCCAGTAGTATGGGGAGGGGGGGGGCGCGGACTGAAGCTTTCTTT. V and J are TRBV19 and TRBJ1-1; possible D gene TRBD1, 6 bases. Trimming took 3 bases from V and 5 from J, leaving 19 bases between them. CDR3 length: 16 amino acids. Germline assignment: CDR1 LNHDA and CDR2 SQIVND (reference sequence).

This clonotype has a count of ten or more. V and J are TRBV11-2 and TRBJ1-1, with D unresolved. Germline V lookup: CDR1 SGHAT, CDR2 FQNNGV. The CDR3 is 14 amino acids. With 1 base removed from V and 0 bases from J, the gap between germline ends came to 6 bases. This CDR3 is CASSLATLNTEAFF. In nucleotides, the CDR3 is TGTGCCAGCAGCTTAGCCACTTTGAACACTGAAGCTTTCTTT.

This clonotype appeared many times. This chain joins TRBV6-1 and TRBJ2-4, with D hard to call. Germline CDR1 and CDR2: MNHNS and SASEGT. This CDR3 spans 14 amino acids. The germline V and J ends were trimmed by 6 bases and 1 base, with 10 bases remaining between them. CDR3 nucleotides: TGTGCCAGCAGAACCTTCACGGCCAAAAACATTCAGTACTTC. Translating gives CASRTFTAKNIQYF.

This clonotype appeared a few times. This sequence joins TRBV27 and TRBJ2-5; 7 bases are shared with TRBD2. Germline CDR1 MNHEY, CDR2 SMNVEV (reference sequence). With 5 bases clipped from V and 5 bases from J, the junction kept 11 bases outside the gene matches. CDR3 size: 15 residues. The CDR3 DNA is TGTGCCAGCAGTGACGCAGGGAGGGCGTGGGAGACCCAGTACTTC. The encoded protein is CASSDAGRAWETQYF.

This chain links TRBV20-1 with TRBJ2-7, with D possibly TRBD1 on 5 matching bases. There are 13 residues in the CDR3. Germline CDR1 reads DFQATT; CDR2 reads SNEGSKA (reference sequence). Trimming cost V 6 bases and J 1 base, with 13 bases left between them. The CDR3 region has the DNA TGCAGTGCCCTCTCCGACAGTTCCTACGAGCAGTACTTC. This translates into CSALSDSSYEQYF.

V and J are TRBV19 and TRBJ1-5; D unclear. This CDR3 comprises 14 residues. Trimming left V 0 bases short and J 4 bases short, with 7 bases between. In germline, CDR1 is LNHDA, CDR2 SQIVND (reference sequence). The CDR3 coding sequence is TGTGCCAGTAGTATAGATACCTTTAATCAGCCCCAGCATTTT. Translation: CASSIDTFNQPQHF.

The genes are TRBV18 and TRBJ1-1; the D gene is possibly TRBD1 (5 bases). CDR1 is KGHSH, CDR2 LQKENI, per germline. The CDR3 consists of 14 residues. The V and J ends lost 7 bases and 3 bases respectively, with 15 bases between them. The CDR3 DNA reads TGTGCCAGCTTCTCGGGGGTCCGAGACACTGAAGCTTTCTTT. This gives the protein CASFSGVRDTEAFF.

This clonotype was counted ten times or more. V usage is TRBV30 and J usage is TRBJ2-1, with D unresolved. The CDR3 is 10 amino acids. CDR1 and CDR2 (germline): GTSNPN, SVGIG (reference sequence). V was trimmed by 0 bases and J by 10 bases, leaving 4 bases between them. The CDR3 DNA reads as TGTGCCTGGAGTGTACACGAGCAGTTCTTC. Translating it yields CAWSVHEQFF.

As concerns this clonotype: A clone one base away is much larger, so this may be a read error. This chain links TRBV7-2 with TRBJ2-6; D call uncertain. V was trimmed by 5 bases and J by 0 bases, leaving 5 bases between them. This CDR3 spans 14 amino acids. Germline CDR1 is SGHTA and CDR2 is FQGNSA. The CDR3 DNA follows: TGTGCCAGCAGCGTTAACTCTGGGGCCAACGTCCTGACTTTC. Its translation: CASSVNSGANVLTF.

Note on this clonotype: A read error may account for a junction end that differs from germline. The rearrangement links TRBV28 to TRBJ1-3; 7 positions agree with TRBD1. Germline loops: CDR1 MDHEN, CDR2 SYDVKM. The CDR3 covers 15 residues. The CDR3 sequence: CASSFPGGAGSTIYF. The CDR3 nucleotides read TGTGCCAGCAGTTTCCCAGGGGGAGCTGGAAGCACCATATACTTT. Supplemented by reference TRBV28 and TRBJ1-3, the full variable domain reads DVKVTQSSRYLVKRTGEKVFLECVQDMDHENMFWYRQDPGLGLRLIYFSYDVKMKEKGDIPEGYSVSREKKERFSLILESASTNQTSMYLCASSFPGGAGSTIYFGEGSWLTVV.

There are a few counts of this clonotype. The chain recombines TRBV9 with TRBJ2-1; 7 bases are a match to TRBD1. CDR3 length equals 21 residues. J gave up 5 bases and V 5 bases, and 28 bases lay outside the gene matches. Per the germline V gene, CDR1 is SGDLS and CDR2 is YYNGEE. CDR3: CASSPWAQTGALPRSDNEQFF. In DNA form, the CDR3 reads TGTGCCAGCAGTCCCTGGGCCCAAACAGGGGCCCTCCCTAGATCGGACAATGAGCAGTTCTTC.

The chain links TRBV5-6 to TRBJ2-1, with D possibly TRBD2 on 6 matching bases. Germline lookup yields CDR1 SGHDT and CDR2 YYEEEE. V lost 0 bases and J lost 5, with 12 bases in between. The CDR3 has 15 residues. The CDR3 loop is CASSLGLPGDNEQFF. The CDR3 DNA reads as TGTGCCAGCAGCTTGGGACTCCCGGGAGACAATGAGCAGTTCTTC.

The rearrangement joins TRBV30 to TRBJ1-2; 8 nucleotides align to TRBD1. Trimming at V came to 4 bases and at J to 4 bases, leaving 11 bases not matched to a gene. The CDR3 has 15 amino acids. Germline CDR1 is GTSNPN and CDR2 is SVGIG (reference sequence). The CDR3 DNA reads TGTGCCTGGACCCCTGACAGGGGTGTTGGCTATGGCTACACCTTC. Its protein product is CAWTPDRGVGYGYTF.

This clonotype was observed a handful of times. The chain couples TRBV27 to TRBJ2-1, with D maybe TRBD2 (5 bases). Germline CDR1 is MNHEY and CDR2 is SMNVEV (reference sequence). This CDR3 region has 14 residues. The V end lost 7 bases, the J end lost 0 bases, and 10 bases lay between the germline ends. CDR3 nucleotides: TGTGCCAGCATGCGGGTCTTCTCCTACAATGAGCAGTTCTTC. It translates to CASMRVFSYNEQFF.

The V call is TRBV20-1, the J call TRBJ2-1, with D perhaps matching TRBD2 (5 bases). The CDR3 loop spans 12 amino acids. The germline gives CDR1 DFQATT, CDR2 SNEGSKA (reference sequence). The V gene lost 3 bases and the J gene lost 10 bases, with 13 bases spanning the gap. The CDR3 DNA reads as TGCAGTGCTAGGGCTAGCATACAGGAGCAGTTCTTC. This gives the protein CSARASIQEQFF.

This clonotype was counted many times. V usage is TRBV5-1 and J usage is TRBJ2-7; TRBD2 might be the D (5 bases). The CDR3 runs 14 residues. Between the trimmed V and J ends, which lost 4 bases and 2 bases, there was a span of 13 bases. Germline V CDR1 and CDR2: SGHRS, YFSETQ. CDR3 loop: CASSLREEAYEQYF. CDR3 nucleotide sequence: TGCGCCAGCAGCCTCCGGGAAGAGGCCTACGAGCAGTACTTC.

This clonotype showed up just a few times. The chain carries TRBV30 and TRBJ1-5, with D tentatively TRBD1 (6 bases). Germline V gene data show CDR1 as GTSNPN and CDR2 as SVGIG (reference sequence). The CDR3 has 16 amino acids. Trimming took 0 bases from V and 7 from J, leaving 19 bases between them. CDR3 bases: TGTGCCTGGAGTGTAAGAGGGGGTCAGGGAAGGCAGCCCCAGCATTTT. This translates into CAWSVRGGQGRQPQHF.

This clonotype showed up just a few times. V and J are TRBV25-1 and TRBJ2-2; TRBD2 aligns across 7 bases. Losses at the gene ends were 4 bases for V and 6 bases for J; bases not matched to a gene: 14. Germline lookup yields CDR1 MGHDK and CDR2 SYGVNS. The CDR3 totals 17 residues. The CDR3 is CASSASTSGKLAGELFF. CDR3 sequence (DNA): TGTGCCAGCAGTGCCTCCACGAGCGGGAAATTGGCCGGGGAGCTGTTTTTT. Full variable domain (rest looked up from reference TRBV25-1 and TRBJ2-2): EADIYQTPRYLVIGTGKKITLECSQTMGHDKMYWYQQDPGMELHLIHYSYGVNSTEKGDLSSESTVSRIRTEHFPLTLESARPSHTSQYLCASSASTSGKLAGELFFGEGSRLTVL.

On this clonotype itself: A much larger clone sits a single nucleotide away, making a read error possible. For the CDR3, the DNA is TGCAGTGCTAGTCCGGGAGGGAGGCGAGAGACCCAGTACTTC. Translation: CSASPGGRRETQYF. This chain connects TRBV20-1 to TRBJ2-5, with 8 bases fitting TRBD2. Unmatched junction bases numbered 7, after V lost 3 bases and J lost 4 bases. CDR1 and CDR2 (germline): DFQATT, SNEGSKA (reference sequence). The CDR3 totals 14 residues.

The V call is TRBV6-2 or TRBV6-3, the J call TRBJ1-2, with 9 bases fitting TRBD1. The CDR3 is 16 residues long. The trim removed 6 bases at V and 5 bases at J, leaving 13 bases unmatched. Germline V gene lookup returns CDR1 MNHEY and CDR2 SVGEGT. This CDR3 is CASRNPGQGTRYGYTF. The CDR3 bases are TGTGCCAGCAGGAATCCGGGACAGGGCACGCGGTATGGCTACACCTTC.

The rearrangement joins TRBV5-1 to TRBJ1-2, with 8 bases lining up with TRBD1. Losses at the gene ends were 5 bases for V and 3 bases for J; bases not matched to a gene: 9. This CDR3 region has 15 residues. Germline V gives CDR1 SGHRS, CDR2 YFSETQ. This CDR3 reads CASRLEGQAYYGYTF. The CDR3 nucleotides are TGCGCCAGCAGGTTAGAGGGACAGGCCTACTATGGCTACACCTTC.

This clonotype was counted between two and nine times. V usage is TRBV6-1 and J usage is TRBJ2-4; D is perhaps TRBD1 (5 bases). CDR3 length: 15 amino acids. Looked up from germline, CDR1 is MNHNS and CDR2 is SASEGT. V lost 2 bases and J lost 3, with 11 bases in between. CDR3 sequence: CASSERGAYKNIQYF. The CDR3 nucleotides are TGTGCCAGCAGTGAACGTGGGGCCTACAAAAACATTCAGTACTTC.

This chain uses TRBV4-3 with TRBJ1-3, with a possible D match to TRBD1 (5 bases). Germline CDR1 and CDR2: LGHNA and YSLEER. V was cut by 0 bases and J by 7 bases, with 16 bases left in between. The CDR3 has 16 residues. In DNA form, the CDR3 reads TGCGCCAGCAGCCAAGATGTGGGACGGGTAGGGAACACCATATATTTT. It specifies CASSQDVGRVGNTIYF.